This TCR beta chain is from a study of graft-versus-host responses after intestinal transplantation. Whole-study context: Isolated intestinal, liver-intestinal, or multivisceral transplants were what recipients had.

Generated by immunoSEQ multiplex PCR, the TCRdb table keeps only in-frame clones and is missing some. This table has about 7,000 clones, around 30% appearing once. Relative to its sample, this clone is medium-sized (0.01 to 0.1%). Responder cells labeled with CFSE (approximately 200,000) were co-plated with irradiated stimulator cells labeled with violet dye (approximately 200,000). At the end of the reaction, proliferating CFSE-low CD3+CD4+ and CD3+CD8+ responders were sorted. The CDR3 has 12 residues. The germline gives CDR1 SGHAT, CDR2 FQDESV (reference sequence). The junction had 4 bases not matched to a gene; V was cut back by 5 bases and J by 7 bases.

The sequence was collected from a human patient who was an organ donor for intestinal transplantation. The rearrangement links TRBV11-1 to TRBJ2-7; TRBD2 matches 8 bases. This specimen consisted of alloreactive CD8+ T cells from a mixed lymphocyte reaction culture, obtained before transplantation. Subset specified: CFSE-low proliferating T cells sorted from roughly six-day pre-transplant mixed lymphocyte reaction (GvH or HvG direction). The CDR3 protein is CASSPQREEQYF. The CDR3 nucleotides read TGTGCCAGCAGCCCGCAGCGGGAGGAGCAGTACTTC.